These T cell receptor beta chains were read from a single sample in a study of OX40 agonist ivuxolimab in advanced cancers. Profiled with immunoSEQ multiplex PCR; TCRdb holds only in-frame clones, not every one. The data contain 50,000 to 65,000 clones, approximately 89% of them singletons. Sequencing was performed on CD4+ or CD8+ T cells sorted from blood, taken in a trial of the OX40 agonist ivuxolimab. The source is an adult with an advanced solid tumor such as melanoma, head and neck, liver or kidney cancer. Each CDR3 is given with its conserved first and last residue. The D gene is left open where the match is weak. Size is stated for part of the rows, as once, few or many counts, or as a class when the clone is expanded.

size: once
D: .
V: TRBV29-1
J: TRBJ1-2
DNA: TGCAGCGTTGCCGGCGAGGAGGTCTATGGCTACACCTTC
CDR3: CSVAGEEVYGYTF

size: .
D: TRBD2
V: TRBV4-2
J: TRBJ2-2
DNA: TGTGCCAGCAGCCAGGGGACTAGCTTCACCGGGGAGCTGTTTTTT
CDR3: CASSQGTSFTGELFF

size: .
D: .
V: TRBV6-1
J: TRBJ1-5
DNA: TGTGCCAGCAGTGTCCAGAGCAATCAGCCCCAGCATTTT
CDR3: CASSVQSNQPQHF

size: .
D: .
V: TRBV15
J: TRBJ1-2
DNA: TGTGCCACCAGCAGAGGACAGTCTAACTATGGCTACACCTTC
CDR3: CATSRGQSNYGYTF

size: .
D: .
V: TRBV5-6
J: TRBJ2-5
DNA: TGTGCCAGCAGTGTGGCGGCTACCCAAGAGACCCAGTACTTC
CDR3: CASSVAATQETQYF

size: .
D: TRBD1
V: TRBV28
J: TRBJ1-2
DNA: TGTGCCAGCAGTCGCGGACAGGGGGGTGGTGGCTATGGCTACACCTTC
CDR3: CASSRGQGGGGYGYTF

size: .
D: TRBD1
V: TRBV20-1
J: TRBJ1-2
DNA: TGCATTCACAGGGGGCTTGGCTACACCTTC
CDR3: CIHRGLGYTF

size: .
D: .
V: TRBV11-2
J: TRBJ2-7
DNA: TGTGCCAGCAGCTTTGGTGGTGAGGAGCAGTACTTC
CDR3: CASSFGGEEQYF

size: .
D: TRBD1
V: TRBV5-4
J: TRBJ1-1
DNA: TGTGCCAGCAGCTTGCAGGGGGCGTTGTACACTGAAGCTTTCTTT
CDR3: CASSLQGALYTEAFF

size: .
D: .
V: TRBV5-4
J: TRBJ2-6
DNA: TGTGCCAGCAGTCGAACGCCCGCCGGGGGTGGGGCCAACGTCCTGACTTTC
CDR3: CASSRTPAGGGANVLTF

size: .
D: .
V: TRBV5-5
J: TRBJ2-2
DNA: TGTGCCAGCAGCTTGGTGGGGCAGAACACCGGGGAGCTGTTTTTT
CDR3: CASSLVGQNTGELFF

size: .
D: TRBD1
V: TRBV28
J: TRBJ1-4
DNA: TGTGCCAGCAGTTTATTCATCCGGGACAGGGGTGAAAAACTGTTTTTT
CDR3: CASSLFIRDRGEKLFF

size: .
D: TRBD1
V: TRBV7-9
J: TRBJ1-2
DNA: TGTGCCAGCAGCCCGGGACAGAATAACTATGGCTACACCTTC
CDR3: CASSPGQNNYGYTF

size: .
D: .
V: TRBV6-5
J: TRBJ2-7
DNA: TGTGCCAGCAGTAACCCACTGGCCTACGAGCAGTACTTC
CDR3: CASSNPLAYEQYF

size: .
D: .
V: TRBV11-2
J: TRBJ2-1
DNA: TGTGCCAGCAGCTTATCTAGTAGCTCCTACAATGAGCAGTTCTTC
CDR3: CASSLSSSSYNEQFF

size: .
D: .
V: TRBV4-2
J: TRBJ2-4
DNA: TGTGCCAGCAGCCAAGATCCCGAGGGGAGGGGGGACATTCAGTACTTC
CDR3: CASSQDPEGRGDIQYF

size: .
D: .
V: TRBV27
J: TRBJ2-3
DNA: TGTGCCAGCAGACCGGGACGGATAAGCACAGATACGCAGTATTTT
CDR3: CASRPGRISTDTQYF

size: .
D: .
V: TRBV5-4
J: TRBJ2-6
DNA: TGTGCCAGCAGTTCGGGACGGAACTCTGGGGCCAACGTCCTGACTTTC
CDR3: CASSSGRNSGANVLTF

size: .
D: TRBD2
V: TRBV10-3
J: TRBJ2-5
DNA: TGTGCCGCCCGCGGAGCGGGAGGAGAGACCCAGTACTTC
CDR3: CAARGAGGETQYF

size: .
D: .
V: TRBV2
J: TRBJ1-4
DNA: TGTGCCAGCAGTGAATCAGCTATCGGCACTAATGAAAAACTGTTTTTT
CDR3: CASSESAIGTNEKLFF

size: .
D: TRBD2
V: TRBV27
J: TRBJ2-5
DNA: TGTGCCAGCAGTTCCAGACTAGCGGAGACCCAGTACTTC
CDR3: CASSSRLAETQYF

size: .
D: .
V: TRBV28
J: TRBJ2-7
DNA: TGTGCCAGCAGTCTATCACTGGACAACTACGAGCAGTACTTC
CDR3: CASSLSLDNYEQYF

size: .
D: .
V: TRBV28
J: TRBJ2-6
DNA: TGTGCCAGCAGTTTAGAGGGTTCTGGGGCCAACGTCCTGACTTTC
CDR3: CASSLEGSGANVLTF

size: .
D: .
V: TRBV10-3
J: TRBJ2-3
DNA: TGTGCCATCAGTGAGAGAAGTTTGCCAGATACGCAGTATTTT
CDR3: CAISERSLPDTQYF

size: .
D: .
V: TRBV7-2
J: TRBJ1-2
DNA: TGTGCCAGCAGCAGGGACGGGTATGGCTACACCTTC
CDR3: CASSRDGYGYTF

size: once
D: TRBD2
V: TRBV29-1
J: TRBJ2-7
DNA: TGCAGCGTTGAAGTCCGACTAGCGGGAGAGCTCTCCGGGGAGCAGTACTTC
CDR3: CSVEVRLAGELSGEQYF

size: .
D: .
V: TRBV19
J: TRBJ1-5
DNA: TGTGCCAGTAGTATAGGGACATATGATCAGCCCCAGCATTTT
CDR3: CASSIGTYDQPQHF

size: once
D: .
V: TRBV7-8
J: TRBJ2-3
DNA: TGTGCCAGCAGCCGGGGGCCTCTCGATACGCAGTATTTT
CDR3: CASSRGPLDTQYF

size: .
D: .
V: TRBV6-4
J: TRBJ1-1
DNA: TGTGCCAGCAGTGACTCGAGTTGGGGGCCAGCTTTCTTT
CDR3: CASSDSSWGPAFF

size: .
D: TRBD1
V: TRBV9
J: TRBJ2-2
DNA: TGTGCCAGCAGCGCGACCGGGACAGGGGTTGCCGGGGAGCTGTTTTTT
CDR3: CASSATGTGVAGELFF

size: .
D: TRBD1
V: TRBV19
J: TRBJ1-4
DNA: TGTGCCAGTAGTATGTCCAGGGGGCAGGGAAAACTGTTTTTT
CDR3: CASSMSRGQGKLFF

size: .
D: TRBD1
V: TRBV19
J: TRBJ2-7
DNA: TGTGCCAGTAGTACCTCCAGGGGGTCCCGCGAGCAGTACTTC
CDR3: CASSTSRGSREQYF

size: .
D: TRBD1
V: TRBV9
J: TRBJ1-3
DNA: TGTGCCAGCAGCCAGACAGGGGTAAACACCATATATTTT
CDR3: CASSQTGVNTIYF

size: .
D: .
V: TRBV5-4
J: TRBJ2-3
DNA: TGTGCCAGCTCGGTAGCGTATCCTAGCACAGATACGCAGTATTTT
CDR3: CASSVAYPSTDTQYF

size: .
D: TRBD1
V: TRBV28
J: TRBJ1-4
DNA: TGTGCCAGCAGCCCAACCACAGGGGGTTCCCCCCGAAAACTGTTTTTT
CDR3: CASSPTTGGSPRKLFF

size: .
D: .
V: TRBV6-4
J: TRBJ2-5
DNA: TGTGCCACCACCGGGACGGTCCAAGAGACCCAGTACTTC
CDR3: CATTGTVQETQYF

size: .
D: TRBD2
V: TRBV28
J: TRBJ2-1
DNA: TGTGCCAGCAGTCAGGGACTAGCGGGAGGGAGAAATGAGCAGTTCTTC
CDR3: CASSQGLAGGRNEQFF

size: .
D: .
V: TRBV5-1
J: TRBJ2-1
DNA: TGCGCCAGCAAAAAAGAGGCCACCTCCTACAATGAGCAGTTCTTC
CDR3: CASKKEATSYNEQFF

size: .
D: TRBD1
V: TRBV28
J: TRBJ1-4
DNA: TGTGCCAGCAGTGAAAGGACAGGGGGTAATGAAAAACTGTTTTTT
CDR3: CASSERTGGNEKLFF

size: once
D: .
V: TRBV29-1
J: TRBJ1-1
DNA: TGCAGCGTCGTGGGACAAATGAACACTGAAGCTTTCTTT
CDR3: CSVVGQMNTEAFF

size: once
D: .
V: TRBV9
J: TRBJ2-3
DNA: TGTGCCAGCAGCGTAGGGTCAGATACGCAGTATTTT
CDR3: CASSVGSDTQYF

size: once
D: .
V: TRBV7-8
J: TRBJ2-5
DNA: TGTGCCAGCAGCTCCCGGGACTTCCAAGAGACCCAGTACTTC
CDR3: CASSSRDFQETQYF

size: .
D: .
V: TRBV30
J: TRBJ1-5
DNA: TGTGCCTGGAGTGTACAGAGATTTGGGTTTGGAAGCAATCAGCCCCAGCATTTT
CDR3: CAWSVQRFGFGSNQPQHF

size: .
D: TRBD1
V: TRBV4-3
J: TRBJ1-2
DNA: TGCGCCAGCAGCCAAGATAGGACAGGGAAGCACTATGGCTACACCTTC
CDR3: CASSQDRTGKHYGYTF

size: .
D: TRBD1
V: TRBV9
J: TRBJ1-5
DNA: TGTGCCAGCAGCTTAGGGACAGTCCGGGAGCCCCAGCATTTT
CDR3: CASSLGTVREPQHF

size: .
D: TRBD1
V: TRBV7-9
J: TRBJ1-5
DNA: TGTGCCAGCAGCCCTAACCGCGGGACAGGGGAGAGCAATCAGCCCCAGCATTTT
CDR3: CASSPNRGTGESNQPQHF

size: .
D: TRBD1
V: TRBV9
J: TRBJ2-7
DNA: TGTGCCAGCAGCGTAGGGGGGTGGGACAGGCCCCACGAGCAGTACTTC
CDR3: CASSVGGWDRPHEQYF

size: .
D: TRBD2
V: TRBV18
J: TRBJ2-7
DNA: TGTGCCAGCTCACCGCCCCTAGCGGGCTACGAGCAGTACTTC
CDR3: CASSPPLAGYEQYF

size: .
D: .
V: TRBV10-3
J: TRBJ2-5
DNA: TGTGCCATCAATACTGGGACACCCCAAGAGACCCAGTACTTC
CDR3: CAINTGTPQETQYF

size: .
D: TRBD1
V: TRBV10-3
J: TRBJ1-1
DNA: TGTGCCATCAGTGTGAAGGACAGGGGTGACACTGAAGCTTTCTTT
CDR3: CAISVKDRGDTEAFF

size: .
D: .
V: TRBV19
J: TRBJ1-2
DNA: TGTGCCAGTAGTGTGGGTGCGCAAAGCAACTATGGCTACACCTTC
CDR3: CASSVGAQSNYGYTF

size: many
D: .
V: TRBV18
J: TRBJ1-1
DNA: TGTGCCAGCTCACCTCGGAGTGGGAACACTGAAGCTTTCTTT
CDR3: CASSPRSGNTEAFF

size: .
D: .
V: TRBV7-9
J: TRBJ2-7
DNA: TGTGCCAGCAGCCCCGGGACTTTAGACTACGAGCAGTACTTC
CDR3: CASSPGTLDYEQYF

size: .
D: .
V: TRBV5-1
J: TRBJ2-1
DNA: TGCGCCAGCAGCCAAGTTAACAATGAGCAGTTCTTC
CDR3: CASSQVNNEQFF